This T cell receptor beta chain was sequenced during a study of cytomegalovirus exposure and HLA in healthy donors. The study, taken as a whole, reports: A few chains tied to CMV proved CMV antigen-specific in vitro. Immune exposure information comprised only CMV serostatus. Among TCR beta chains, those listed as cytomegalovirus-associated numbered fewer than 200. TCR beta V- and J-gene trimming, according to a later analysis, was linked to a missense DCLRE1C variant.

Use of 60 Vbeta and 13 Jbeta primers characterized the PCR. Libraries were prepared by immunoSEQ multiplex PCR; TCRdb keeps only in-frame clonotypes and omits some of them. There are about 150,000 clones in the sample; roughly 80% occur only once, and roughly 4.2% lies in the top ten. J was trimmed by 3 bases and V by 3 bases; bases with no gene match: 7. The CDR3 spans 16 residues. The V gene's germline CDR1 is MRHNA and CDR2 SNTAGT. Comment on this clone: Its antigen is not identified.

The genes are TRBV6-4 and TRBJ2-3; 9 bases match TRBD2. The sequence was obtained from a woman aged 40 to 50 in good health and CMV-seronegative. The sequenced sample consisted of PBMCs. CDR3 DNA sequence: TGTGCCAGCAGTGATTTGGCTAGCGGGGCAACAGATACGCAGTATTTT. Amino acid sequence: CASSDLASGATDTQYF.